This record covers a single T cell receptor (beta chain). Its specificity is unknown. It was healthy bone marrow donors who served as donors. Researchers ran the PCR with 60 Vbeta and 13 Jbeta primers. Using immunoSEQ multiplex PCR, the repertoire was profiled, and TCRdb retains in-frame clones only, with some absent. This table has 150,000 to 200,000 clones, roughly 80% appearing once. V was pared by 11 bases and J by 5 bases, with 4 bases of the junction left unmatched. The length of the CDR3 is 11 residues. Germline V CDR1 and CDR2: SNHLY, FYNNEI. This sample is drawn from a study of cytomegalovirus exposure and HLA in healthy donors. Notes on the study in general: Researchers reported in a later analysis that common viral pathogens appeared linked to several top clusters. Among the sequence variants, a highly shared cluster was likely an artifact of sequencing.

Material: PBMCs. This clonotype was obtained from a man aged 40-49 years in good health and CMV-seropositive. The rearrangement uses TRBV2 and TRBJ1-1; 8 bases align to TRBD1. The CDR3 sequence is CARQGATEAFF. The CDR3 coding sequence is TGTGCCCGCCAGGGGGCTACTGAAGCTTTCTTT.